The present entry profiles one T cell receptor beta chain with its context. The entry originates in a study of blood T cell repertoires in COVID-19. This CDR3 contains 16 residues. V trimming: 3 bases; J trimming: 4 bases; junction bases outside the gene matches: 4. The germline V gene has CDR1 SEHNR and CDR2 FQNEAQ (reference sequence). Original methodology: Amplifying reference gene primers gave estimates of nucleated cell counts. Sequencing was performed with immunoSEQ multiplex PCR; in TCRdb, only in-frame clones are kept and a portion is missing. The DNA gave D and trimming, while V, J and clone size come from that table. The sample has tens of thousands of clones, 75% to 95% seen once; the top ten hold approximately 15%.

This receptor was taken from a human donor with active COVID-19. The donor label of this sample is uncertain. The sequencing input was peripheral blood. The chain carries TRBV7-9 and TRBJ2-5; 14 bases map to TRBD2. CDR3 coding DNA: TGTGCCAGCAGCTTGGGACTAGCGGGAGCGGGAGAGACCCAGTACTTC. Amino acids: CASSLGLAGAGETQYF.